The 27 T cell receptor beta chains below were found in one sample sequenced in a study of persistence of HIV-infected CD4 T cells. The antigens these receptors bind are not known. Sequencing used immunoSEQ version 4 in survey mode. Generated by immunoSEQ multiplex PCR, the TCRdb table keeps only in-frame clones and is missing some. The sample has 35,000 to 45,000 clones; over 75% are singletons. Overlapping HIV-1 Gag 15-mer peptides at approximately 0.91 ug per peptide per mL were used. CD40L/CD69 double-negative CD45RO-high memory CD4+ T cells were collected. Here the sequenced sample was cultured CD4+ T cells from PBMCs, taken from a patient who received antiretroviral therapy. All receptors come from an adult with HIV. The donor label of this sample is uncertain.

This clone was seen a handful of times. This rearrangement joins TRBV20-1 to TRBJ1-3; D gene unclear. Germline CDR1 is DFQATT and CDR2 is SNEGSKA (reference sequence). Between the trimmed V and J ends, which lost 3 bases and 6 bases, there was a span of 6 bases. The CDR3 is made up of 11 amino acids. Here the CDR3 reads CSASQENTIYF. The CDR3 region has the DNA TGCAGTGCTAGTCAGGAAAACACCATATATTTT.

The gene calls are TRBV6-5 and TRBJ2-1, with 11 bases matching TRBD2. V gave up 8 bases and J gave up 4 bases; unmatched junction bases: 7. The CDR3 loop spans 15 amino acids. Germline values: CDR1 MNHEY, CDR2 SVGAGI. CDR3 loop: CASVTRLAGYNEQFF. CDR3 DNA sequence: TGTGCCAGCGTGACTCGACTAGCGGGGTACAATGAGCAGTTCTTC.

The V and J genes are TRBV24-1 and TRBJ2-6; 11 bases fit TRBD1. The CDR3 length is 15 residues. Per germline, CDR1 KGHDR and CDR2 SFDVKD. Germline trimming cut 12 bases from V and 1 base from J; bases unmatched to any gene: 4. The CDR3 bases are TGTGCCGCGGGACAGGGGGTTTCTGGGGCCAACGTCCTGACTTTC. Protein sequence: CAAGQGVSGANVLTF.

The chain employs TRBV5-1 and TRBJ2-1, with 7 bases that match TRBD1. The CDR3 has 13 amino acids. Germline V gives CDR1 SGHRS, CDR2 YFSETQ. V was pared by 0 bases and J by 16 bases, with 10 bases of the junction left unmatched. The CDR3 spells CASSLGRQGTIFF. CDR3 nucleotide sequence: TGCGCCAGCAGCTTGGGACGACAGGGAACGATATTCTTC.

The CDR3: CASSLGGGGAGDTQYF. The CDR3 bases are TGCGCCAGCAGCTTGGGGGGCGGGGGGGCCGGAGATACGCAGTATTTT. The chain is built from TRBV5-1 and TRBJ2-3, with 9 bases that match TRBD2. The CDR3 runs to 16 residues. In germline, CDR1 is SGHRS, CDR2 YFSETQ. After removal of 0 bases from V and 5 bases from J, the junction contained 7 bases not matched to a gene. Complete variable domain (other parts from reference TRBV5-1 and TRBJ2-3): KAGVTQTPRYLIKTRGQQVTLSCSPISGHRSVSWYQQTPGQGLQFLFEYFSETQRNKGNFPGRFSGRQFSNSRSEMNVSTLELGDSALYLCASSLGGGGAGDTQYFGPGTRLTVL.

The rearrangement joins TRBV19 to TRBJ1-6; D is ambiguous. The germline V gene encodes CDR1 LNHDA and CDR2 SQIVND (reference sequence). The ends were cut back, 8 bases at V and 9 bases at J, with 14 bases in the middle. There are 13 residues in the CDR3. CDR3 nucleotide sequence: TGTGCCAGTCAGCAAGGTAGAGGTTCACCCCTCCACTTT. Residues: CASQQGRGSPLHF.

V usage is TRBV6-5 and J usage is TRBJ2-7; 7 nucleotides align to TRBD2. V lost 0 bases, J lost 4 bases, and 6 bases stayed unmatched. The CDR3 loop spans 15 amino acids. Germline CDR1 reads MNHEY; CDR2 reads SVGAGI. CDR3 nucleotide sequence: TGTGCCAGCAGTTACTCGCTTCAGCGGGGTTACGAGCAGTACTTC. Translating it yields CASSYSLQRGYEQYF.

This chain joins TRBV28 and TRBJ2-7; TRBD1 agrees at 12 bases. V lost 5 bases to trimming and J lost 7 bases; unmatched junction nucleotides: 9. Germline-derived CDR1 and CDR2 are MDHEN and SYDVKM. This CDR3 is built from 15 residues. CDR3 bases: TGTGCCAGCAGTCCCGCGGGACAGGGGGCAAAAGAGCAGTACTTC. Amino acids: CASSPAGQGAKEQYF.

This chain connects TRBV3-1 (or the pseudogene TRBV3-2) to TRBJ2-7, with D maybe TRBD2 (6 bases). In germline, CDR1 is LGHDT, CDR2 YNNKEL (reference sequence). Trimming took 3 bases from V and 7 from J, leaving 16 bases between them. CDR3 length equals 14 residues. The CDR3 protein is CASSQGLSPSEQYF. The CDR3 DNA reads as TGTGCCAGCAGCCAGGGACTCTCACCCTCGGAGCAGTACTTC.

The CDR3 is CASSLSSLAGGIDTQYF. CDR3 DNA sequence: TGTGCCAGCAGCTTAAGCTCTCTAGCGGGGGGGATAGATACGCAGTATTTT. The V call is TRBV5-4, the J call TRBJ2-3; 12 nucleotides line up with TRBD2. CDR3 length: 17 amino acids. Trimming removed 2 bases from V and 5 bases from J; junction bases left unmatched: 9. Germline V lookup: CDR1 SGHNT, CDR2 YYREEE (reference sequence).

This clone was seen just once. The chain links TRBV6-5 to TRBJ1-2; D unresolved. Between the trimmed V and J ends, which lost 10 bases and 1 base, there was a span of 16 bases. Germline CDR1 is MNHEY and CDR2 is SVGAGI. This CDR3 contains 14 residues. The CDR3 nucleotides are TGTGCCATTAGAGGTCAGAACGATAACTATGGCTACACCTTC. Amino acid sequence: CAIRGQNDNYGYTF.

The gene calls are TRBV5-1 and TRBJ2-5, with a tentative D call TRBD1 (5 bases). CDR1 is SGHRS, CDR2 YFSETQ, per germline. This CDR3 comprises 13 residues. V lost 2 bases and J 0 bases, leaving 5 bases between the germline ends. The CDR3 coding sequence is TGCGCCAGCAGCTTAGGGGACCAAGAGACCCAGTACTTC. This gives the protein CASSLGDQETQYF.

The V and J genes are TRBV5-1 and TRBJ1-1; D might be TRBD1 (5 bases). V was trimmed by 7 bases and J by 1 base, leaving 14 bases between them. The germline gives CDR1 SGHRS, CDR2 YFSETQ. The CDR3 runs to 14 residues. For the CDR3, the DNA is TGCGCCAGCGGAATAGACAGACAGAACACTGAAGCTTTCTTT. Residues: CASGIDRQNTEAFF.

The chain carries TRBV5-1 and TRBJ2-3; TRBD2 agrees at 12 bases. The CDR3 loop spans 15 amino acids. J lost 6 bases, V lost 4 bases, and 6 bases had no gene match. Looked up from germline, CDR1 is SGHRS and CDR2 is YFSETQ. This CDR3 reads CASSEGLAGLDTQYF. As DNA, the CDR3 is TGCGCCAGCAGCGAGGGACTAGCGGGCCTGGATACGCAGTATTTT.

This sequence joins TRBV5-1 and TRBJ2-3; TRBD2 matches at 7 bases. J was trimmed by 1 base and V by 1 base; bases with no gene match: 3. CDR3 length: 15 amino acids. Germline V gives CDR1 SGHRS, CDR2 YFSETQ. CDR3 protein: CASSLITSGTDTQYF. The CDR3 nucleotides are TGCGCCAGCAGCTTGATCACTAGCGGCACAGATACGCAGTATTTT.

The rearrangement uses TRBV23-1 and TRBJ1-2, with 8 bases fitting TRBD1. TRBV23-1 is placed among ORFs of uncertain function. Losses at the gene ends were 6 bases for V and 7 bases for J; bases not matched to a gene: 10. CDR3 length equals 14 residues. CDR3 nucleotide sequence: TGCGCCAGCAGACCCTTGGGACAGGCTGGTGGCTACACCTTC. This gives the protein CASRPLGQAGGYTF.

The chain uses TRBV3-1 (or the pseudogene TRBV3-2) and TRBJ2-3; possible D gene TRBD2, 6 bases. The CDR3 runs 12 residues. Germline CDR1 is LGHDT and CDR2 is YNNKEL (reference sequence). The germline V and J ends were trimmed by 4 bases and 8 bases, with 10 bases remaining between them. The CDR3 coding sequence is TGTGCCAGCAGCCCAGGCGGGGCTACGCAGTATTTT. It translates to CASSPGGATQYF.

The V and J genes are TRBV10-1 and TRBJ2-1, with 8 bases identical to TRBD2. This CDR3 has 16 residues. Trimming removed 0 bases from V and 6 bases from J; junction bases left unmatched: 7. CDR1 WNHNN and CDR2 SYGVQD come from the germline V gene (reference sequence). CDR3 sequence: CASSESFFGGGNEQFF. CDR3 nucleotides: TGCGCCAGCAGTGAGTCTTTTTTCGGGGGGGGCAATGAGCAGTTCTTC.

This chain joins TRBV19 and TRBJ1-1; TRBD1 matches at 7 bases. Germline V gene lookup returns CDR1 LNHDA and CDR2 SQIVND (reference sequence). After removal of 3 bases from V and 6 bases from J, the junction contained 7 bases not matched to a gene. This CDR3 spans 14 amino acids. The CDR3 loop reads CASSIHRGVSEAFF. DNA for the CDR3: TGTGCCAGTAGTATCCACAGGGGAGTATCTGAAGCTTTCTTT.

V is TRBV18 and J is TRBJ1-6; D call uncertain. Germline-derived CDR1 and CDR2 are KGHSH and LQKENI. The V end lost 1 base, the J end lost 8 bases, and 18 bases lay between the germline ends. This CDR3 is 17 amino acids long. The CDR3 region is CASSPLFTVGTDSPLHF. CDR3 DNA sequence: TGTGCCAGCTCACCACTCTTCACGGTAGGAACCGATTCACCCCTCCACTTT.

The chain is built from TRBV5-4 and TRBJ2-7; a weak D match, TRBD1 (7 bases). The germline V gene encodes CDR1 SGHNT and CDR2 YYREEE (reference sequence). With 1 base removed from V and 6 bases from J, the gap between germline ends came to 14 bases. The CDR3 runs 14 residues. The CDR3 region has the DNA TGTGCCAGCAGCTTGACGCGGGACAGAACCGAGCAGTACTTC. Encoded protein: CASSLTRDRTEQYF.

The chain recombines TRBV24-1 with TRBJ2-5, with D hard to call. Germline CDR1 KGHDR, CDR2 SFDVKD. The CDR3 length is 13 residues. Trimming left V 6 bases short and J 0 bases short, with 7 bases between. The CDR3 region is CATSLGHQETQYF. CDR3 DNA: TGTGCCACCAGTCTAGGCCACCAAGAGACCCAGTACTTC.

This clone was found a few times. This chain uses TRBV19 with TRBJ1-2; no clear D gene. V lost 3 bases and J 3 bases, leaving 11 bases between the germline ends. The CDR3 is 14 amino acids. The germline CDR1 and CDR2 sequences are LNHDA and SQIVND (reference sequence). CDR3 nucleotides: TGTGCCAGTAGTATGTCTGGGAAAGACTATGGCTACACCTTC. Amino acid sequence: CASSMSGKDYGYTF.

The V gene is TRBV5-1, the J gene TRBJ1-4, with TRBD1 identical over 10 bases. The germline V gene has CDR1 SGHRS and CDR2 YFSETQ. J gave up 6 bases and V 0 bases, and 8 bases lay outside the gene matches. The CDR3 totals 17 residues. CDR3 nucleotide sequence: TGCGCCAGCAGCTTGGCGGGACAGGGGCGCGGTGATGAAAAACTGTTTTTT. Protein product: CASSLAGQGRGDEKLFF.

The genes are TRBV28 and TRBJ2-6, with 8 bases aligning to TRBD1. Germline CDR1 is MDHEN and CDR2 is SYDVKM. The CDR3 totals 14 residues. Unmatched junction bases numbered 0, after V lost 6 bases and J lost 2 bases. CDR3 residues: CASRDRAGANVLTF. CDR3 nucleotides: TGTGCCAGCAGGGACAGGGCTGGGGCCAACGTCCTGACTTTC.

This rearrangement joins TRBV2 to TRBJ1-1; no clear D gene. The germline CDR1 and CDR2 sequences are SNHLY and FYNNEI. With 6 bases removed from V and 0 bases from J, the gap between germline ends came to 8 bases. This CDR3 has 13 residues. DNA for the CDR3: TGTGCCAGCAGCCTCGGACTGAACACTGAAGCTTTCTTT. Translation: CASSLGLNTEAFF.

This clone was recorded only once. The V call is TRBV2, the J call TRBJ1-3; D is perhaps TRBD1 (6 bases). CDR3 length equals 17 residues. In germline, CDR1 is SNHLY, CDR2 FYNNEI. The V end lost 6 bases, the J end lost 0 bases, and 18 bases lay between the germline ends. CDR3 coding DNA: TGTGCCAGCAGACGGGATAAAACAGGGTTCTCTGGAAACACCATATATTTT. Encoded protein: CASRRDKTGFSGNTIYF.